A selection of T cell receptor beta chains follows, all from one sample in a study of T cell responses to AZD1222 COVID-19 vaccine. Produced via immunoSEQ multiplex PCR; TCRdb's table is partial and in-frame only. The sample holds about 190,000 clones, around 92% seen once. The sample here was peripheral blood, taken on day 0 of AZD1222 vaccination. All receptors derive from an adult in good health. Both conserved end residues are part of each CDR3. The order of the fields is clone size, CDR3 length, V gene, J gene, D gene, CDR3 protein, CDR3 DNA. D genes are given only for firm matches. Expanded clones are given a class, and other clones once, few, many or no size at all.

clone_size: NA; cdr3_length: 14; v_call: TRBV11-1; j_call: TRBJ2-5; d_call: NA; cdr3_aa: CASSSPGGLETQYF; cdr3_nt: TGTGCCAGCAGCTCACCCGGGGGGCTGGAGACCCAGTACTTC
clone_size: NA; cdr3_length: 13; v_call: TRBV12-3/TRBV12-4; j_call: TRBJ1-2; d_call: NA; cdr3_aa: CASSQEGSYGYTF; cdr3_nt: TGTGCCAGCTCCCAGGAGGGAAGCTATGGCTACACCTTC
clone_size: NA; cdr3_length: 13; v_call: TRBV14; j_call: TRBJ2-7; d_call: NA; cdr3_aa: CASSQPTGYEQYF; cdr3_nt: TGTGCCAGCAGCCAGCCAACAGGGTACGAGCAGTACTTC
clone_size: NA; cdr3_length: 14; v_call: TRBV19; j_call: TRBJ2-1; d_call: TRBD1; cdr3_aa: CASSRDSTYNEQFF; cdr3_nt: TGTGCCAGTAGTCGGGACAGCACCTACAATGAGCAGTTCTTC
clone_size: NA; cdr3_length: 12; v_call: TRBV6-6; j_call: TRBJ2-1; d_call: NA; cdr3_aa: CASSYRGNEQFF; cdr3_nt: TGTGCCAGCAGTTACAGGGGTAATGAGCAGTTCTTC
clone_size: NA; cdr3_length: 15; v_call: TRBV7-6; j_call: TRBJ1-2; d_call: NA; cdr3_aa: CASSLVHRGANGYTF; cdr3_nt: TGTGCCAGCAGCTTAGTACACCGGGGAGCAAATGGCTACACCTTC
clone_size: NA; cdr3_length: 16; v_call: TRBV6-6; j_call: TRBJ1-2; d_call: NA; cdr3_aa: CASSYFKGADYYGYTF; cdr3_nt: TGTGCCAGCAGTTACTTTAAAGGGGCTGATTACTATGGCTACACCTTC
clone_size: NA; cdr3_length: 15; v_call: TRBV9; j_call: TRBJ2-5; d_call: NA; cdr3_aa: CASSVGGINQETQYF; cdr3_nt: TGTGCCAGCAGCGTGGGCGGGATAAACCAAGAGACCCAGTACTTC
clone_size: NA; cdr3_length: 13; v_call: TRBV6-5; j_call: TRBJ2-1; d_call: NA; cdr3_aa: CASIGGPKDEQFF; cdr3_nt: TGTGCCAGCATAGGGGGGCCCAAGGATGAGCAGTTCTTC
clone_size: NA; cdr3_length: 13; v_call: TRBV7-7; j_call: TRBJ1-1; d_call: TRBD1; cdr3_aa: CASSLQGGTEAFF; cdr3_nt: TGTGCCAGCAGCTTACAGGGGGGCACTGAAGCTTTCTTT
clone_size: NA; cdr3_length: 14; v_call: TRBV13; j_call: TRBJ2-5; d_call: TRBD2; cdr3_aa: CASSFGGREETQYF; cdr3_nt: TGTGCCAGCAGCTTTGGGGGGAGGGAAGAGACCCAGTACTTC
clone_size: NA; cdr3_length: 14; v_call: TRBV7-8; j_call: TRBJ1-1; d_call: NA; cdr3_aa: CASSLKELNTEAFF; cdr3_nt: TGTGCCAGCAGCTTAAAGGAATTGAACACTGAAGCTTTCTTT
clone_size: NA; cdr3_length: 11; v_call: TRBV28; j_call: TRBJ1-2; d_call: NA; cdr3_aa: CASSSPSGYTF; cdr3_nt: TGTGCCAGCAGTTCCCCATCTGGCTACACCTTC
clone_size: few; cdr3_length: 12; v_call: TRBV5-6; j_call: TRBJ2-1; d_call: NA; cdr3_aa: CASSRGTTEQFF; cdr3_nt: TGTGCCAGCAGCCGCGGTACAACTGAGCAGTTCTTC
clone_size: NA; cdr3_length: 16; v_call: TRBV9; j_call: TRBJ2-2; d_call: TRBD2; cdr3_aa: CASSASGTRTTGELFF; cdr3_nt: TGTGCCAGCAGCGCTTCAGGGACTAGAACCACCGGGGAGCTGTTTTTT
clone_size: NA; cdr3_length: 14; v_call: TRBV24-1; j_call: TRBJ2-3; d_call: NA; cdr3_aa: CATSDSLGRDTQYF; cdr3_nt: TGTGCCACCAGTGATTCTTTGGGAAGAGATACGCAGTATTTT
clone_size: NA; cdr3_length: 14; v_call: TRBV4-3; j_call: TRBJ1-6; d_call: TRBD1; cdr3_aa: CASSQGGGGVPLHF; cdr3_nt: TGCGCCAGCAGCCAGGGGGGAGGGGGCGTACCCCTCCACTTT
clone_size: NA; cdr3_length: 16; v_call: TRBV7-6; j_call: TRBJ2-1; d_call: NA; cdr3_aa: CASSLATDLSYNEQFF; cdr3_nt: TGTGCCAGCAGCTTAGCGACGGACCTCTCCTACAATGAGCAGTTCTTC
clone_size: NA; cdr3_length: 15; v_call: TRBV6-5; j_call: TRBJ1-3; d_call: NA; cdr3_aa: CASSYSSRQRNTIYF; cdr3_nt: TGTGCCAGCAGTTACTCGAGCAGGCAAAGAAACACCATATATTTT
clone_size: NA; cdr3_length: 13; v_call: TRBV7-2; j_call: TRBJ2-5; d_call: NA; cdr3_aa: CASSFFREETQYF; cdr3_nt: TGTGCCAGCAGCTTTTTCAGGGAAGAGACCCAGTACTTC
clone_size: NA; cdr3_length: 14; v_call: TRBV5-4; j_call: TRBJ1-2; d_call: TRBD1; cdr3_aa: CASSFKGTAYGYTF; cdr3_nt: TGTGCCAGCAGCTTTAAAGGGACAGCATATGGCTACACCTTC
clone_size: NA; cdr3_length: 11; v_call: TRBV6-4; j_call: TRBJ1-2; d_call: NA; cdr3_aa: CASSEGVSYTF; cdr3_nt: TGTGCCAGCAGTGAAGGGGTCAGCTACACCTTC
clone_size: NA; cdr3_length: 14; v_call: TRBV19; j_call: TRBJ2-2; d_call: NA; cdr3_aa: CASMWDANTGELFF; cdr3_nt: TGTGCCAGTATGTGGGACGCGAACACCGGGGAGCTGTTTTTT
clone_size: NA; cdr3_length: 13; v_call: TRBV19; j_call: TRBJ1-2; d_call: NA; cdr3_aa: CASSSTANYGYTF; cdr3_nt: TGTGCCAGTAGTTCCACAGCAAACTATGGCTACACCTTC
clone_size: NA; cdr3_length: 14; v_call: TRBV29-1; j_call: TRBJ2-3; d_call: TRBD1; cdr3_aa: CSVSTGFSTDTQYF; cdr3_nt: TGCAGCGTTTCGACAGGGTTTAGCACAGATACGCAGTATTTT
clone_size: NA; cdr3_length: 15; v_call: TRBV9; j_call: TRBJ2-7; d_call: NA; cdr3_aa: CASSPLGDGTYEQYF; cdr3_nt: TGTGCCAGCAGCCCATTAGGGGACGGAACCTACGAGCAGTACTTC
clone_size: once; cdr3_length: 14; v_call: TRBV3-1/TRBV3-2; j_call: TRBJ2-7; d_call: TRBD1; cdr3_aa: CASSHGTGPYEQYF; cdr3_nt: TGTGCCAGCAGTCATGGGACAGGACCATACGAGCAGTACTTC
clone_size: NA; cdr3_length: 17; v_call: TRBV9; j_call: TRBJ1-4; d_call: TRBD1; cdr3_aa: CASSDANPGQRNEKLFF; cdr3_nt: TGTGCCAGCAGCGACGCTAACCCGGGACAGAGAAATGAAAAACTGTTTTTT
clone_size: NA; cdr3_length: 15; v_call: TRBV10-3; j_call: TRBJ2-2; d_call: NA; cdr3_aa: CAISAQKSFTGELFF; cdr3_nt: TGTGCCATCAGTGCACAGAAATCTTTCACCGGGGAGCTGTTTTTT
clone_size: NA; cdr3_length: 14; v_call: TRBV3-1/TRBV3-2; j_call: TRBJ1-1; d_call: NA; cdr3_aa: CASSQVSTATEAFF; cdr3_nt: TGTGCCAGCAGCCAAGTATCGACAGCCACTGAAGCTTTCTTT
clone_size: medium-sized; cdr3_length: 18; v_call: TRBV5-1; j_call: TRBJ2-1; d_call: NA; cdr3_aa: CASSVLTSDTMGDNEQFF; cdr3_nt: TGCGCCAGCAGCGTCCTAACTTCTGACACTATGGGGGATAATGAGCAGTTCTTC
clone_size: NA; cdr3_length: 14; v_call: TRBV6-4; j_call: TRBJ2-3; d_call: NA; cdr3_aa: CASSDSPGANTQYF; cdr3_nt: TGTGCCAGCAGTGACTCCCCGGGGGCAAATACGCAGTATTTT
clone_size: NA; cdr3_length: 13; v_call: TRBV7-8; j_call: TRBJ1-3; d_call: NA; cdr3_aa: CASSPGFRNTIYF; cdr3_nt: TGTGCCAGCAGCCCCGGGTTCCGAAACACCATATATTTT
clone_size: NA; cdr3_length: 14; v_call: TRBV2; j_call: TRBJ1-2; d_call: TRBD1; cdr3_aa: CASSDRGQGGGYTF; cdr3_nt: TGTGCCAGCAGTGATAGGGGACAGGGGGGAGGCTACACCTTC
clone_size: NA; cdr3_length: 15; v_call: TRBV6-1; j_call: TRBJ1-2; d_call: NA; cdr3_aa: CASSEERGAGYGYTF; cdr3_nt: TGTGCCAGCAGTGAAGAACGGGGTGCGGGCTATGGCTACACCTTC
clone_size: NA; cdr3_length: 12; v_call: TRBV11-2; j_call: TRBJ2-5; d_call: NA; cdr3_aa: CASSDRQETQYF; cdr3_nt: TGTGCCAGCAGCGACAGACAAGAGACCCAGTACTTC
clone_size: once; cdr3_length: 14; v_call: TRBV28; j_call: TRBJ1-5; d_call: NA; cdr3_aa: CASSPTGGGQPQHF; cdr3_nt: TGTGCCAGCAGCCCAACCGGGGGCGGACAGCCCCAGCATTTT
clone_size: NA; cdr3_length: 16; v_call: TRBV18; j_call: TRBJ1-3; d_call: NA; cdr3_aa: CASSPYDSSSGNTIYF; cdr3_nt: TGTGCCAGCTCACCCTACGACAGTAGCTCTGGAAACACCATATATTTT
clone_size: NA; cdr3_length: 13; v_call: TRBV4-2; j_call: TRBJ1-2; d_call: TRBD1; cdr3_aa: CASSQDRESDYTF; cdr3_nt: TGTGCCAGCAGTCAAGACAGGGAAAGCGACTACACCTTC
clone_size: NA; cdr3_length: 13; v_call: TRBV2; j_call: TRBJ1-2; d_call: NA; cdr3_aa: CASRAWERYGYTF; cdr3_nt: TGTGCCAGCAGGGCTTGGGAACGGTACGGCTACACCTTC
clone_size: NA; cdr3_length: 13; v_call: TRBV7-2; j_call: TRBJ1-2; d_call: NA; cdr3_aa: CASSPTGFYGYTF; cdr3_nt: TGTGCCAGCAGCCCAACAGGGTTCTATGGCTACACCTTC
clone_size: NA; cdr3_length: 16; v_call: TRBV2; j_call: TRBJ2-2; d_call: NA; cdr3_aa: CASSEVLPVPTGELFF; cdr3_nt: TGTGCCAGCAGTGAGGTATTACCCGTCCCCACCGGGGAGCTGTTTTTT
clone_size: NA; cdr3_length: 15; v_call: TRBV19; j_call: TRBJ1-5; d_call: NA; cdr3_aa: CASSIRVISNQPQHF; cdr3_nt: TGTGCCAGTAGTATACGGGTAATTAGCAATCAGCCCCAGCATTTT
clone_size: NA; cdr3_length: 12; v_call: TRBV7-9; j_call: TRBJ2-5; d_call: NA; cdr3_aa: CASSSYSEGPYF; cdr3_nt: TGTGCCAGCAGCTCTTATTCGGAGGGCCCGTACTTC
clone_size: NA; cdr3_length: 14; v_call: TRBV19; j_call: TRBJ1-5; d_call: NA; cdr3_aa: CASSIQGSNQPQHF; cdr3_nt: TGTGCCAGTAGTATACAGGGTAGTAATCAGCCCCAGCATTTT
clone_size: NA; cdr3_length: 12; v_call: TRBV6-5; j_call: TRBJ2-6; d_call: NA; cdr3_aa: CASSYGANVLTF; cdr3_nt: TGTGCCAGCAGTTATGGGGCCAACGTCCTGACTTTC
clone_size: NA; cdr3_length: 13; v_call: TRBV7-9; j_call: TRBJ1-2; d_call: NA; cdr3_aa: CASSLSHSDGYTF; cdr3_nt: TGTGCCAGCAGCTTATCGCATTCCGATGGCTACACCTTC
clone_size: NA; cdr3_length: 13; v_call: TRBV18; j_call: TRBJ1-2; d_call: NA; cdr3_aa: CASSPGGRGGYTF; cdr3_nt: TGTGCCAGCTCACCAGGAGGGCGGGGTGGCTACACCTTC
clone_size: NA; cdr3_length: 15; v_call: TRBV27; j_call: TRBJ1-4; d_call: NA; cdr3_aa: CASRAGVLAVEKLFF; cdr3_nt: TGTGCCAGCAGAGCAGGGGTACTAGCAGTTGAAAAACTGTTTTTT
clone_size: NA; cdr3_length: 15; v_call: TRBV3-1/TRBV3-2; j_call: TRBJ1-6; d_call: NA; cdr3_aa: CASRRRMGDNSPLHF; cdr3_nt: TGTGCCAGCAGACGCCGAATGGGAGATAATTCACCCCTCCACTTT
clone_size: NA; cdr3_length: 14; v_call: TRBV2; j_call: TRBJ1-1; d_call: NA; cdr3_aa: CASSPGRANTEAFF; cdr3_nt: TGTGCCAGCAGTCCTGGACGGGCGAACACTGAAGCTTTCTTT
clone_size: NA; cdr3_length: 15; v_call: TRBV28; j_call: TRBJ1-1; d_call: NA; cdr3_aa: CASSLYPDSNTEAFF; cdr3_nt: TGTGCCAGCAGTTTATACCCCGACAGTAACACTGAAGCTTTCTTT
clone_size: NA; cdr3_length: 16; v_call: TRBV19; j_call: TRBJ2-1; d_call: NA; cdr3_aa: CASSILGGVKYNEQFF; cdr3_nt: TGTGCCAGTAGTATCTTGGGCGGGGTCAAATACAATGAGCAGTTCTTC